The T cell receptor (beta chain) described here comes from a study of blood T cell repertoires in COVID-19. On the study more broadly: Both acute and convalescent COVID-19 samples were obtained from the United States, Italy and Spain. PBMCs, B-cell-depleted T cells, or T cells provided the cDNA or gDNA that made up the material.

Authors' methods: From reference gene primer amplification, estimates of nucleated cell counts were derived. Libraries were prepared by immunoSEQ multiplex PCR; TCRdb keeps only in-frame clonotypes and omits some of them. The V and J calls and clone size come from that table; D and trimming were worked out from the DNA. This sample has 120,000 or so clones, with almost 80% found just once. This clone was seen a single time. With 5 bases removed from V and 2 bases from J, the gap between germline ends came to 6 bases. The CDR3 consists of 12 residues. The rearrangement joins TRBV12-3 or TRBV12-4 to TRBJ2-5, with a weak D call TRBD1 (5 bases). Sequenced material: peripheral blood. The sequence was obtained from a woman aged 80 or over with active or convalescent COVID-19. In nucleotides, the CDR3 is TGTGCCAGCAGTAGACAGCAAGAGACCCAGTACTTC. Its translation: CASSRQQETQYF.